This section outlines one T cell receptor beta chain sequence together with its context. The data were produced by immunoSEQ multiplex PCR, yet TCRdb's version contains in-frame clones alone and is incomplete. This table has 66,000 or so clones, 97% appearing once. These data originate in a study of technical replicates of blood from a handful of donors. This receptor was identified in a human donor in good health. Source material: T cells isolated from PBMCs.

CDR3 in amino acids: CASSPDTLNTEAFF. CDR3 nucleotides: TGCGCCAGCAGCCCGGACACTCTGAACACTGAAGCTTTCTTT. The chain employs TRBV5-1 and TRBJ1-1, with a possible D match to TRBD1 (5 bases). Germline V gene lookup returns CDR1 SGHRS and CDR2 YFSETQ. This CDR3 comprises 14 residues. Trimming removed 4 bases at V and 0 bases at J, with 10 bases between.